This T cell receptor (beta chain) appears in the sequencing data of a study of blood T cell repertoires in COVID-19. Overall study context: Sample material is recorded as cDNA or gDNA derived from T cells, B-cell-depleted T cells, or PBMCs.

How the authors handled the data: The authors estimated nucleated cell counts from reference gene primer amplification. Only in-frame clones appear in the TCRdb table, and some are missing; sequencing was by immunoSEQ multiplex PCR. From that table come the V and J calls and clone size; the DNA was used to work out D and trimming. There are approximately 250,000 clones in the sample; 83% occur only once, and 4.6% lies in the top ten. The germline V gene encodes CDR1 SQVTM and CDR2 ANQGSEA. This CDR3 is built from 15 residues. Trimming cost V 1 base and J 2 bases; bases outside gene matches: 5. Material: peripheral blood. The rearrangement uses TRBV29-1 and TRBJ1-2; 9 bases are shared with TRBD1. This TCR was sampled from a man between 60 and 70 years old who had recovered from COVID-19. CDR3 coding DNA: TGCAGCGTTGAAGGCCGGACAGGGGAGAACTATGGCTACACCTTC. Translating gives CSVEGRTGENYGYTF.